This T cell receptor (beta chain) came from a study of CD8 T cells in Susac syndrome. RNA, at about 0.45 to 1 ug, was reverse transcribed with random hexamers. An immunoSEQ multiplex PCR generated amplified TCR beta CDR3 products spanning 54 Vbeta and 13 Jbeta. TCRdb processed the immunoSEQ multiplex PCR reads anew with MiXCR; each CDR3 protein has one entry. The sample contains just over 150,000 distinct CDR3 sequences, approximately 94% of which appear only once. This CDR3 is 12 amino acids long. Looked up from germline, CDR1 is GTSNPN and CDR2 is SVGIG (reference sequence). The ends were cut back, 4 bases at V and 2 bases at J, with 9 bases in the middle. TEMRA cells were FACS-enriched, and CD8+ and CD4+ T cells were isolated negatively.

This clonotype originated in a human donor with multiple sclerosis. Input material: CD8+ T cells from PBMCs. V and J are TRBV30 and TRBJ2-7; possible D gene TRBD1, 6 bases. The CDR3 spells CAWTQGTYEQYF. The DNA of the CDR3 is TGTGCCTGGACACAGGGAACCTACGAGCAGTACTTC.